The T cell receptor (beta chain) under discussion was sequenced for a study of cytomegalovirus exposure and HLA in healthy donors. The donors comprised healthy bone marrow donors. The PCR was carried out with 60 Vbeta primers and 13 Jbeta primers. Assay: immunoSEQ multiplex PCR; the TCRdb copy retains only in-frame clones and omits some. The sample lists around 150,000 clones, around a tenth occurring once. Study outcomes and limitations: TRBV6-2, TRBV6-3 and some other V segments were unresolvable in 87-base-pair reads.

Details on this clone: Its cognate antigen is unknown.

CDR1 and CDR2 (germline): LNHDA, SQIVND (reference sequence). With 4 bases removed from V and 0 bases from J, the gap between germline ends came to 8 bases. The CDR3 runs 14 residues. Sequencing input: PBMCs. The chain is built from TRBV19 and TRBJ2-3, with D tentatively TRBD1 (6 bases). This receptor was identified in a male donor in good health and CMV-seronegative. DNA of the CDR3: TGTGCCAGTAGTAAGGACAGAAGCACAGATACGCAGTATTTT. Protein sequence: CASSKDRSTDTQYF.